The 8 T cell receptor beta chains below all came from one sample that was sequenced in a study of T cell responses to AZD1222 COVID-19 vaccine. The data were produced by immunoSEQ multiplex PCR, yet TCRdb's version contains in-frame clones alone and is incomplete. The table lists 95,000 to 150,000 clones, 70% to 90% of them singletons, with over 4.5% in the top ten. The sample in question was peripheral blood, obtained on day 0 of AZD1222 vaccination. These receptors all stem from an adult in good health.

CDR3 loop: CASSSTGGSGEKLFF. As DNA, the CDR3 is TGCGCCAGCAGCTCGACAGGGGGCAGCGGAGAAAAACTGTTTTTT. V usage is TRBV5-1 and J usage is TRBJ1-4, with 10 bases that match TRBD1. Germline assignment: CDR1 SGHRS and CDR2 YFSETQ. Trimming cost V 3 bases and J 8 bases; bases outside gene matches: 7. This CDR3 spans 15 amino acids.

V usage is TRBV18 and J usage is TRBJ2-1, with TRBD1 identical over 8 bases. Per the germline V gene, CDR1 is KGHSH and CDR2 is LQKENI. V lost 2 bases, J lost 7 bases, and 7 bases stayed unmatched. This CDR3 spans 15 amino acids. This chain's CDR3 is CASSPAQGVKNEQFF. The CDR3 coding sequence is TGTGCCAGCTCACCAGCACAGGGGGTGAAGAATGAGCAGTTCTTC.

The rearrangement uses TRBV7-6 and TRBJ2-2; D possibly corresponds to TRBD1 (6 bases). Germline V gene sequence: CDR1 SGHVS, CDR2 FNYEAQ. There are 21 residues in the CDR3. The ends were cut back, 5 bases at V and 0 bases at J, with 28 bases in the middle. This chain's CDR3 is CASSRRAGALPTNANTGELFF. The DNA for the CDR3 is TGTGCCAGCAGCCGCCGGGCAGGGGCGCTTCCGACAAACGCGAACACCGGGGAGCTGTTTTTT.

This clone came up a few times. The V call is TRBV5-8, the J call TRBJ1-2; TRBD1 matches 8 bases. Germline CDR1 SGHTS, CDR2 YDEGEE. V lost 9 bases and J lost 8; bases outside the gene matches: 6. The CDR3 is 11 amino acids. The CDR3 reads CAISTGVGYTF. CDR3 DNA: TGTGCCATTTCGACAGGGGTCGGCTACACCTTC. The whole variable domain, remainder taken from reference TRBV5-8 and TRBJ1-2, is EAGVTQSPTHLIKTRGQQATLRCSPISGHTSVYWYQQALGLGLQFLLWYDEGEERNRGNFPPRFSGRQFPNYSSELNVNALELEDSALYLCAISTGVGYTFGSGTRLTVV.

This chain links TRBV21-1 with TRBJ2-7; no check of the table's D call, TRBD1, against the DNA was made. TRBV21-1 is a pseudogene locus. CDR3 size: 15 residues. CDR3 amino acids: CASSSSDRGLGEQYF. The CDR3 DNA follows: TGTGCCAGCAGCTCGTCGGACAGGGGGCTCGGCGAGCAGTACTTC.

V gene TRBV5-1 combines with J gene TRBJ2-1, with 10 bases aligning to TRBD2. Per the germline V gene, CDR1 is SGHRS and CDR2 is YFSETQ. This CDR3 region has 16 residues. J gave up 8 bases and V 4 bases, and 12 bases lay outside the gene matches. The CDR3 here is CASSQYSGGAVYEQFF. CDR3 DNA: TGCGCCAGCAGCCAATACAGCGGGGGGGCGGTCTATGAGCAGTTCTTC.

V usage is TRBV5-1 and J usage is TRBJ1-1, with 8 nucleotides matching TRBD1. Trimming took 1 base from V and 5 from J; bases not matched to a gene: 4. The CDR3 has 14 amino acids. Germline values: CDR1 SGHRS, CDR2 YFSETQ. CDR3 nucleotides: TGCGCCAGCAGCTTGTTCCAGGGGGCAACTGAAGCTTTCTTT. It codes for CASSLFQGATEAFF.

V usage is TRBV4-3 and J usage is TRBJ1-2; D might be TRBD1 (6 bases). This CDR3 region has 15 residues. V lost 4 bases, J lost 5 bases, and 17 bases lay in between. Germline CDR1 reads LGHNA; CDR2 reads YSLEER. CDR3 amino acids: CASSPFSGANYGYTF. The CDR3 DNA reads TGCGCCAGCAGCCCATTTTCGGGGGCGAATTATGGCTACACCTTC.